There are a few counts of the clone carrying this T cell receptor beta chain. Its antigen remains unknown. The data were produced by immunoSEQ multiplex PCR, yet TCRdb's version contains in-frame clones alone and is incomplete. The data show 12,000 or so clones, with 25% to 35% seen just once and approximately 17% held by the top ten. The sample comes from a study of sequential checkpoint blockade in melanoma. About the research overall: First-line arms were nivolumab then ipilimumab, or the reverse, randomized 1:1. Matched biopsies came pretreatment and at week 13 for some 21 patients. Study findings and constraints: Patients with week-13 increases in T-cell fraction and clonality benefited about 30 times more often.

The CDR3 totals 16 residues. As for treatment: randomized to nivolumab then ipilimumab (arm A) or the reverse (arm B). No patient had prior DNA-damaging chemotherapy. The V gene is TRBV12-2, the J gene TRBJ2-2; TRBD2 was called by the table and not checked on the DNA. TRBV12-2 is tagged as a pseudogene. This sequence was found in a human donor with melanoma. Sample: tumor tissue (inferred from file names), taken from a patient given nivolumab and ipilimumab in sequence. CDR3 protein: CASRLAPTSGVGELFF. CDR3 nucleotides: TGTGCAAGTCGCTTAGCGCCGACTAGCGGGGTCGGGGAGCTGTTTTTT.